This T cell receptor beta chain derives from a study of CD8+CD57+ T cells in acquired aplastic anemia. Study in general: Sorted CD4+ plus CD8+ cells gave DNA averaging 3.2 ug.

As concerns this clonotype: The junction and the germline gene differ at one end; a read error may be behind it.

Genomic DNA provided the template from which TCR beta VDJ and CDR3 profiles were obtained. TCRdb called the reads again in MiXCR, with one record for every CDR3 protein. In the table there are about 470,000 distinct CDR3 sequences, less than 35% of which are singletons. In patients chosen for sequencing, flow cytometry had shown CD8+CD57+ cell expansion. This CDR3 has 14 residues. Germline V gives CDR1 ENHRY, CDR2 SYGVKD. This receptor was identified in a human donor with aplastic anemia. V is TRBV10-3 and J is TRBJ1-1; D remains ambiguous. The specimen was sorted CD4+, CD8+, or CD8+CD57+ T cells (not recorded which) from PBMCs. CDR3 in DNA: TGTGCCAGCAGTACCCGGCCGGCGAACACTGAAGCTTTCTTT. Translation gives CASSTRPANTEAFF.